This section outlines one TCR beta chain sequence together with its context. Its antigen is currently unknown. TCRdb keeps only in-frame clones here, not all; method: immunoSEQ multiplex PCR. The table includes 95,000 to 110,000 clones, about 90% detected once. This CDR3 region has 16 residues. Trimming took 6 bases from V and 2 from J; bases not matched to a gene: 6. Germline CDR1 is SGHTA and CDR2 is FQGTGA. This sample was included in a study of T cell responses to AZD1222 COVID-19 vaccine. Study-wide background: It was second doses at about 4 or about 12 weeks that were pooled. Study-wide results and caveats: Without day 14 samples, only post-peak T cell repertoires were studied. Seropositive at baseline were only a handful of AZD1222 recipients. Elevations in Spike-specific TCR breadth and depth followed administration of two AZD1222 doses.

This clonotype was sampled from an adult in good health. The chain has TRBV7-3 and TRBJ2-1, with TRBD2 matching 11 bases. The specimen was peripheral blood, collected on day 0 of AZD1222 vaccination. The CDR3 DNA follows: TGTGCCAGCAGTTTGGTAGCGGGAGGGCCCTACAATGAGCAGTTCTTC. Amino acids: CASSLVAGGPYNEQFF.